This is a list of T cell receptor beta chains from one sample in a study of stem cell transplantation in POMP-related autoinflammatory disease. This table comes from immunoSEQ multiplex PCR, and its TCRdb copy is limited to in-frame clones, with some not included. The table records some 68,000 clones, roughly 93% of them present only once. The sequenced sample was CD4+ T cells from PBMCs, obtained after stem cell transplantation. The source of these receptors is a human patient with POMP-related autoinflammation and immune dysregulation (PRAID). Some T cells may have come from the graft donor. CDR3s include the opening cysteine and the closing phenylalanine or tryptophan. Each record gives: clone size, V gene, J gene, D gene, CDR3 DNA, CDR3 protein. The D gene is left open where the match is weak. The size entry is marked missing in some rows and otherwise reads once, few, many or a size class.

size: NA; V: TRBV29-1; J: TRBJ2-5; D: NA; DNA: TGCAGCGTACAACAGGGAATCGAGACCCAGTACTTC; CDR3: CSVQQGIETQYF
size: once; V: TRBV5-1; J: TRBJ2-3; D: NA; DNA: TGCGCCAGCAGCTTGTGGCCGGGGGAAACAGATACGCAGTATTTT; CDR3: CASSLWPGETDTQYF
size: NA; V: TRBV11-3; J: TRBJ2-7; D: TRBD1; DNA: TGTGCCAGCAGCCGGGACAGGGGCTACGAGCAGTACTTC; CDR3: CASSRDRGYEQYF
size: NA; V: TRBV5-8; J: TRBJ2-6; D: NA; DNA: TGTGCCAGCAGCTTCGTGGTTACCCCCTCTGGGGCCAACGTCCTGACTTTC; CDR3: CASSFVVTPSGANVLTF
size: NA; V: TRBV3-1/TRBV3-2; J: TRBJ2-1; D: NA; DNA: TGTGCCAGCAGCCCTACTGGGGGAGGGGGCAGCGGTGAGCAGTTCTTC; CDR3: CASSPTGGGGSGEQFF
size: NA; V: TRBV7-3; J: TRBJ2-3; D: TRBD2; DNA: TGTGCCAGCAGCCAGGCGGCTAGCGGGAGGTTCGCAGATACGCAGTATTTT; CDR3: CASSQAASGRFADTQYF
size: NA; V: TRBV5-1; J: TRBJ2-5; D: NA; DNA: TGCGCCAGCAACCCTTTGGGGGTCCAAGAGACCCAGTACTTC; CDR3: CASNPLGVQETQYF
size: NA; V: TRBV24-1; J: TRBJ2-7; D: NA; DNA: TGTGCCGCACGGACTGAATTCGTCCACGAGCAGTACTTC; CDR3: CAARTEFVHEQYF
size: NA; V: TRBV19; J: TRBJ2-2; D: TRBD1; DNA: TGTGCCAGTAGTGTACGGGGGACAGGATACACCGGGGAGCTGTTTTTT; CDR3: CASSVRGTGYTGELFF
size: once; V: TRBV2; J: TRBJ2-5; D: NA; DNA: TGTGCCAGCGGGGCTGGGGTCGGAGAGACCCAGTACTTC; CDR3: CASGAGVGETQYF
size: NA; V: TRBV7-8; J: TRBJ2-2; D: NA; DNA: TGTGCCAGCAGCCCGACAGTTTCCGGGGAGCTGTTTTTT; CDR3: CASSPTVSGELFF
size: NA; V: TRBV7-3; J: TRBJ1-1; D: NA; DNA: TGTGCCAGCAGCTTACAGCCCTTGGGGACTGAAGCTTTCTTT; CDR3: CASSLQPLGTEAFF
size: NA; V: TRBV4-2; J: TRBJ2-1; D: NA; DNA: TGTGCCAGCAGCCCAGGGACGGATGCTACTCCCGAGCAGTTCTTC; CDR3: CASSPGTDATPEQFF
size: NA; V: TRBV24-1; J: TRBJ2-1; D: NA; DNA: TGTGCCACCAGTGATTTAGGACGCAGGGGACACAATGAGCAGTTCTTC; CDR3: CATSDLGRRGHNEQFF
size: once; V: TRBV10-2; J: TRBJ1-6; D: NA; DNA: TGCGCCAGCAGTGACCCTCTACAGGGATTGATTTCGTCACCCCTCCACTTT; CDR3: CASSDPLQGLISSPLHF
size: once; V: TRBV30; J: TRBJ2-2; D: TRBD2; DNA: TGTGCCCGCGGGAGCCCTAACACCGGGGAGCTGTTTTTT; CDR3: CARGSPNTGELFF
size: few; V: TRBV5-1; J: TRBJ2-1; D: NA; DNA: TGCGCCAGCAGCTTCTCAGGGGCTAGCTCCTACAATGAGCAGTTCTTC; CDR3: CASSFSGASSYNEQFF
size: NA; V: TRBV24-1; J: TRBJ2-1; D: NA; DNA: TGTGCCACCAGTGATTTGGGGTACGATGAGCAGTTCTTC; CDR3: CATSDLGYDEQFF
size: NA; V: TRBV19; J: TRBJ2-1; D: TRBD2; DNA: TGTGCCAGTAGTGGACTTAGCGGGGGCCGCCCTAGGGTGCAGTTCTTC; CDR3: CASSGLSGGRPRVQFF
size: NA; V: TRBV2; J: TRBJ2-5; D: TRBD1; DNA: TGTGCCAGCAGTGAGGTCTTTGGGGGACAGCAAGAGACCCAGTACTTC; CDR3: CASSEVFGGQQETQYF
size: NA; V: TRBV3-1/TRBV3-2; J: TRBJ2-3; D: TRBD2; DNA: TGTGCCAGCAGCAGACTAGCGGCCCCCGATACGCAGTATTTT; CDR3: CASSRLAAPDTQYF
size: few; V: TRBV7-9; J: TRBJ1-1; D: TRBD1; DNA: TGTGCCAGCAGCTTAGCGAACAGGGGGCTCCTGAACACTGAAGCTTTCTTT; CDR3: CASSLANRGLLNTEAFF
size: NA; V: TRBV6-5; J: TRBJ2-3; D: NA; DNA: TGTGCCAGCAGCAGAGGGGTGGGCACAGATACGCAGTATTTT; CDR3: CASSRGVGTDTQYF
size: NA; V: TRBV28; J: TRBJ1-6; D: NA; DNA: TGTGCCAGCAGTCCCCTCCGGGACCGGAATTCACCCCTCCACTTT; CDR3: CASSPLRDRNSPLHF
size: NA; V: TRBV10-1; J: TRBJ2-3; D: NA; DNA: TGCGCCAGCAGTGTCAACAGGGCAGAGGCAGATACGCAGTATTTT; CDR3: CASSVNRAEADTQYF
size: medium-sized; V: TRBV7-9; J: TRBJ2-1; D: NA; DNA: TGTGCCAGCAGCCGCGAGTTCCCCTCTAGATCCGCCTACAATGAGCAGTTCTTC; CDR3: CASSREFPSRSAYNEQFF
size: NA; V: TRBV5-1; J: TRBJ2-7; D: TRBD1; DNA: TGCGCCAGCAGCTCGGGGACAGAGCCCTACGAGCAGTACTTC; CDR3: CASSSGTEPYEQYF
size: once; V: TRBV12-3/TRBV12-4; J: TRBJ2-1; D: NA; DNA: TGTGCCAGCAGTTTAATTTGGTACAATGAGCAGTTCTTC; CDR3: CASSLIWYNEQFF
size: NA; V: TRBV10-1; J: TRBJ2-5; D: TRBD1; DNA: TGCGCCAGCAGCCGGGACAGGTTTGAGACCCAGTACTTC; CDR3: CASSRDRFETQYF